This T cell receptor beta chain stems from a study of cytomegalovirus exposure and HLA in healthy donors. The study ran its PCR with 60 Vbeta and 13 Jbeta primers. Using immunoSEQ multiplex PCR, the repertoire was profiled, and TCRdb retains in-frame clones only, with some absent. The data contain roughly 98,000 clones, roughly 76% of them singletons. Study observations and caveats: Across donors, most TCRs were seen rarely, yet some public ones were widespread.

V lost 4 bases and J 5 bases, leaving 16 bases between the germline ends. The CDR3 sequence is 15 residues long. In germline, CDR1 is MNHEY, CDR2 SMNVEV (reference sequence). Comments on this clone: What it binds is unknown.

Sequences were obtained from PBMCs. The chain is built from TRBV27 and TRBJ2-3; perhaps TRBD2 as D (6 bases). The receptor was isolated from a man in his forties or fifties in good health and CMV-seronegative. This CDR3 is CASSSTGDEGDTQYF. The CDR3 DNA reads as TGTGCCAGCAGTTCTACGGGGGACGAGGGAGATACGCAGTATTTT.